These 8 T cell receptor beta chains were sequenced from one sample in a study of response to subunit inactivated influenza vaccine. TCRdb ran MiXCR on the RT-PCR reads and lists one entry per CDR3 protein. Of about 500,000 distinct CDR3 sequences listed, approximately 16% are singletons. The sample here was CD4+ T cells sorted from PBMCs, taken approximately 25 months after vaccination. Receptors originate from a man aged 45-69 years who received an inactivated influenza vaccine.

This chain uses TRBV4-2 with TRBJ1-1, with D unclear. This CDR3 is built from 17 residues. Trimming took 0 bases from V and 0 from J, leaving 14 bases between them. Germline V gene lookup returns CDR1 LGHNA and CDR2 YNFKEQ. CDR3 sequence: CASSQDLSLQMNTEAFF. In nucleotides, the CDR3 is TGTGCCAGCAGCCAAGATCTTAGCCTTCAAATGAACACTGAAGCTTTCTTT.

J is TRBJ2-1 and V is TRBV6-2 or TRBV6-3; TRBD1 agrees at 7 bases. This CDR3 has 16 residues. J lost 1 base, V lost 5 bases, and 8 bases had no gene match. Germline V CDR1 and CDR2: MNHEY, SVGEGT. The CDR3 reads CASSPGGRGSYNEQFF. The CDR3 DNA reads TGTGCCAGCAGTCCAGGGGGACGAGGATCCTACAATGAGCAGTTCTTC.

This clonotype was detected a few times. This chain connects TRBV6-8 to TRBJ1-5; D is ambiguous. The CDR3 spans 16 residues. The germline CDR1 and CDR2 sequences are MNHGY and SAAAGT. Trimming pared 0 bases from V and 6 bases from J, leaving 15 bases between. The CDR3 sequence: CASSYSGPNPIQPQHF. In DNA, the CDR3 is TGTGCCAGCAGTTACTCCGGTCCCAATCCAATTCAGCCCCAGCATTTT.

The chain has TRBV28 and TRBJ2-7; 9 bases line up with TRBD2. V trimming: 3 bases; J trimming: 4 bases; junction bases outside the gene matches: 4. The V gene's germline CDR1 is MDHEN and CDR2 SYDVKM. The CDR3 consists of 14 residues. CDR3 amino acids: CASSFGAGGYEQYF. In nucleotides, the CDR3 is TGTGCCAGCAGTTTCGGGGCGGGGGGGTACGAGCAGTACTTC.

This clonotype came up a few times. The V and J genes are TRBV12-3 or TRBV12-4 and TRBJ1-2; no clear D. CDR3 size: 14 residues. Deletions cut 8 bases from V and 4 bases from J, with 17 bases between. CDR3 in amino acids: CASSGRAAFYGYTF. CDR3 DNA: TGTGCCAGCTCTGGACGGGCCGCCTTCTATGGCTACACCTTC.

This clonotype was recorded a few times. The V gene is TRBV28, the J gene TRBJ2-1, with D tentatively TRBD1 or TRBD2 (6 bases each). The germline CDR1 and CDR2 sequences are MDHEN and SYDVKM. Trimming took 6 bases from V and 7 from J, leaving 16 bases between them. This CDR3 has 14 residues. As DNA, the CDR3 is TGTGCCAGCAGAATGGGGGGCCAGGGGAATGAGCAGTTCTTC. Its translation is CASRMGGQGNEQFF.

The V and J genes are TRBV12-2 and TRBJ1-4. TRBV12-2 is flagged as a pseudogene. The CDR3 sequence is 15 residues long. CDR3 in amino acids: CASRRGRSVYEKLFF. CDR3 bases: TGTGCAAGTCGCCGAGGTCGTTCGGTTTATGAAAAACTGTTTTTT.

This rearrangement joins TRBV2 to TRBJ2-1; 7 nucleotides align to TRBD1. Germline values: CDR1 SNHLY, CDR2 FYNNEI. This CDR3 region has 15 residues. J was trimmed by 8 bases and V by 8 bases; bases with no gene match: 15. The DNA for the CDR3 is TGTGCCAGCCTTCCGGGCGCACAGGGGATCGATGAGCAGTTCTTC. Translating it yields CASLPGAQGIDEQFF.